This T cell receptor (beta chain) came from a study of T cell repertoires in ileal Crohn's disease. Clones were sequenced by immunoSEQ multiplex PCR, and TCRdb holds only the in-frame ones, with some missing. The repertoire holds about 7,900 clones, about 80% seen once, with approximately 4.8% in the top ten. The CDR3 is 13 amino acids. The V gene lost 3 bases and the J gene lost 8 bases, with 13 bases spanning the gap. Per germline, CDR1 LNHDA and CDR2 SQIVND (reference sequence). The sequenced sample consisted of ileal tissue. This receptor was obtained from an adult with Crohn's disease. This chain connects TRBV19 to TRBJ1-2; TRBD1 is a possible D gene (6 bases). In nucleotides, the CDR3 is TGTGCCAGTAGTATCGACAGGTTCGGCGGCTACACCTTC. Translation gives CASSIDRFGGYTF. Supplemented by reference TRBV19 and TRBJ1-2, the full variable domain reads DGGITQSPKYLFRKEGQNVTLSCEQNLNHDAMYWYRQDPGQGLRLIYYSQIVNDFQKGDIAEGYSVSREKKESFPLTVTSAQKNPTAFYLCASSIDRFGGYTFGSGTRLTVV.